This section outlines one T cell receptor (beta chain) sequence together with its context. Antigen: not known. The CDR3 consists of 14 residues. CDR1 and CDR2 (germline): SGDLS, YYNGEE. The ends were cut back, 1 base at V and 6 bases at J, with 11 bases in the middle. This sample was included in a study of monozygotic twins with cystic fibrosis. General study points: Unrelated CF individuals shared fewer identical clonotypes than monozygotic CF twins. Co-twins had the most similar V usage for 13 of 16 pairs, J for 8.

The data were produced by immunoSEQ multiplex PCR, yet TCRdb's version contains in-frame clones alone and is incomplete. The sample has tens of thousands of clones; around 96% are singletons. The specimen was blood. This sequence was found in a girl aged 2 to 10 with cystic fibrosis. The chain employs TRBV9 and TRBJ2-1, with TRBD2 as a possible D gene (5 bases). The CDR3 reads CASSVLALGNEQFF. The DNA for the CDR3 is TGTGCCAGCAGCGTACTAGCCCTAGGCAATGAGCAGTTCTTC.